This T cell receptor (beta chain) comes out of a study of cytomegalovirus exposure and HLA in healthy donors. Study-level results: V- and J-gene trimming in TCR beta was tied to a missense DCLRE1C variant by an analysis performed later.

The length of the CDR3 is 13 residues. In germline, CDR1 is LGHNA, CDR2 YNFKEQ. V was pared by 1 base and J by 11 bases, with 4 bases of the junction left unmatched. About this clone: What it recognizes is unknown.

Researchers ran the PCR with 60 Vbeta and 13 Jbeta primers. Original processing methods: A later analysis counted about 80 million unique TCR beta chains, some 12 million shared. Libraries were prepared by immunoSEQ multiplex PCR; TCRdb keeps only in-frame clonotypes and omits some of them. The V and J calls and the clone size are those of that table, but D and trimming were determined from the DNA. This repertoire includes some 70,000 clones. The clonotype originates from a boy between 10 and 17 years old in good health and CMV-seronegative. Sequencing was done on a sample of PBMCs. J is TRBJ1-1 and V is TRBV4-2, with TRBD1 matching over 10 bases. CDR3 DNA: TGTGCCAGCAGCCAAGCTCCGGGACAGGGGGCTTTCTTT. It codes for CASSQAPGQGAFF.